This T cell receptor (beta chain) was observed in a study of T cells in Graves' hyperthyroidism and ophthalmopathy. Amplification of TCR beta CDR3 regions used RNA as the template. Using the HTBI primer set, a first-round RT-PCR was run on the TCR CDR3. MiXCR was run by TCRdb on the multiplex PCR reads, yielding one entry per CDR3 protein. The sample lists about 590,000 distinct CDR3 sequences, 11% to 15% seen once, with roughly 7% in the top ten. This clonotype was detected ten times or more. The germline gives CDR1 SGHTA, CDR2 FQGTGA. The ends were cut back, 5 bases at V and 2 bases at J, with 14 bases in the middle. The CDR3 contains 15 residues.

The chain combines TRBV7-3 with TRBJ2-3; D is perhaps TRBD1 or TRBD2 (5 bases each). The clonotype comes from a woman under 30 with Graves' ophthalmopathy. The sample taken for sequencing was blood. The CDR3 nucleotides read TGTGCCAGCAGCCCCTTCGGGGCCGACACAGATACGCAGTATTTT. It encodes CASSPFGADTDTQYF.